Sequencing of this T cell receptor beta chain was carried out in a study of blood T cell repertoires in COVID-19. The wider study: Samples came from the United States, Italy and Spain, spanning acute and convalescent COVID-19.

V lost 0 bases and J 6 bases, leaving 9 bases between the germline ends. Per the germline V gene, CDR1 is MNHEY and CDR2 is SVGAGI. The CDR3 is 15 amino acids. Only in-frame clones appear in the TCRdb table, and some are missing; sequencing was by immunoSEQ multiplex PCR. The sample lists tens of thousands of clones, around 84% occurring once. This chain uses TRBV6-5 with TRBJ1-6; tentative D call: TRBD1 (5 bases). Sequencing used peripheral blood. The source of this sequence is a human donor in a cohort sampled during active COVID-19. The CDR3 DNA reads TGTGCCAGCAGTTACTCGACTCAGGGTAATTCACCCCTCCACTTT. This codes for CASSYSTQGNSPLHF.